This T cell receptor beta chain was observed in a study of OX40 agonist ivuxolimab in advanced cancers. Generated by immunoSEQ multiplex PCR, the TCRdb table keeps only in-frame clones and is missing some. The sample has 55,000 to 60,000 clones; over 75% are singletons. Trimming pared 7 bases from V and 1 base from J, leaving 7 bases between. Looked up from germline, CDR1 is SNHLY and CDR2 is FYNNEI. The CDR3 is 13 amino acids. The gene calls are TRBV2 and TRBJ2-2; a possible D gene is TRBD1 (5 bases). Sequencing used CD4+ or CD8+ T cells sorted from blood, obtained in a trial of the OX40 agonist ivuxolimab. The sequence was collected from an adult with an advanced solid tumor such as melanoma, head and neck, liver or kidney cancer. The chain's CDR3 is CASKRGNTGELFF. Here the CDR3 DNA reads TGTGCCAGCAAAAGGGGGAACACCGGGGAGCTGTTTTTT.